The table lists the clone carrying this TCR beta chain with many counts. The table came from immunoSEQ multiplex PCR; TCRdb's copy has only in-frame clones and leaves some out. The sample includes some 130,000 clones, under 90% of them seen just once. The data were taken from a study of blood T cell repertoires in COVID-19. The V segment lost 5 bases and the J segment 7 bases; nucleotides outside the gene matches: 8. The CDR3 contains 14 residues. From germline, CDR1 is SGHTA and CDR2 FQGNSA. Sequencing was carried out using PBMCs or T cells enriched from blood (not recorded which). This TCR derives from a man aged 40-49 years with acute COVID-19. V usage is TRBV7-2 and J usage is TRBJ2-5; 9 bases are shared with TRBD2. The DNA for the CDR3 is TGTGCCAGCAGCAAAGCGGAGCGGGGGGTGACCCAGTACTTC. Translated, it gives CASSKAERGVTQYF.